The T cell receptor beta chain under discussion was sequenced for a study of blood T cell repertoires in COVID-19. Germline assignment: CDR1 LGHNA and CDR2 YNFKEQ. The ends were cut back, 3 bases at V and 4 bases at J, with 27 bases in the middle. The CDR3 has 19 amino acids. Repertoires were generated with immunoSEQ multiplex PCR, while TCRdb's copy carries only in-frame clones and drops some. The repertoire holds approximately 390,000 clones, 90% seen once, with 6.5% to 7% in the top ten. This clone was seen just once. The chain joins TRBV4-2 to TRBJ1-1, with D perhaps matching TRBD1 (5 bases). Sequences were obtained from peripheral blood. The sequence was collected from a man younger than 35 with active or convalescent COVID-19. The CDR3 loop reads CASSQVKIRDLGRGTEAFF. In nucleotides, the CDR3 is TGTGCCAGCAGCCAGGTCAAGATCCGGGACCTAGGGCGGGGCACTGAAGCTTTCTTT.